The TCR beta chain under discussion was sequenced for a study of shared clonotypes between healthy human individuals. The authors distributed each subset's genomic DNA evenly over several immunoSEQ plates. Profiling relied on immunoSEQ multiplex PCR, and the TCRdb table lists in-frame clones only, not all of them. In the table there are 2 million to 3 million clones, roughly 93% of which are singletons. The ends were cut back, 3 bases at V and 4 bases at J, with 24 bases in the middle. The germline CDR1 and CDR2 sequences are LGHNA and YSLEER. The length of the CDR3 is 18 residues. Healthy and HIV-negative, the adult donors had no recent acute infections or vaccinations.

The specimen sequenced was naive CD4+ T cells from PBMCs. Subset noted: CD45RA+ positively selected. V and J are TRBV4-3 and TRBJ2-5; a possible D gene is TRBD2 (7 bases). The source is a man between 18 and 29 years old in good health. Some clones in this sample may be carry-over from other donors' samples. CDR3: CASSQKKEGGGPRETQYF. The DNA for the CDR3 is TGCGCCAGCAGCCAGAAGAAGGAGGGGGGAGGGCCGAGAGAGACCCAGTACTTC.